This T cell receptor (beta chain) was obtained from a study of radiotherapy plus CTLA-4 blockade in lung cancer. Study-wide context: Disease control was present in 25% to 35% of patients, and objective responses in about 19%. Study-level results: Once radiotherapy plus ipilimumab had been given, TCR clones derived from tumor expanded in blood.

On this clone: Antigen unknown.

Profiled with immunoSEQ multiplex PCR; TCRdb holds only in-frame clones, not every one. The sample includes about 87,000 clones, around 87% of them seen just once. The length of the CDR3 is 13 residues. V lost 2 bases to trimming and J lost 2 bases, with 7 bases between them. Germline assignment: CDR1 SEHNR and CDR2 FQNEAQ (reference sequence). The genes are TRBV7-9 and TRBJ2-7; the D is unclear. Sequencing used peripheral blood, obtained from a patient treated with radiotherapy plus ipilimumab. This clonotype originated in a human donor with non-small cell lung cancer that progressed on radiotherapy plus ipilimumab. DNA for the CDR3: TGTGCCAGCAGCTTAAAGGAAGCCTACGAGCAGTACTTC. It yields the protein CASSLKEAYEQYF.